Listed below are T cell receptor beta chains from one sample, sequenced in a study of T cell responses to AZD1222 COVID-19 vaccine. Method: immunoSEQ multiplex PCR; TCRdb's copy keeps in-frame clones and lacks some. The sample includes some 280,000 clones, 94% of them seen just once. The starting material was peripheral blood, obtained 28 days after the second AZD1222 dose. The receptors originated from an adult who received the AZD1222 COVID-19 vaccine. CDR3s include the opening cysteine and the closing phenylalanine or tryptophan. The D gene is left open where the match is weak. The size of a clone is reported for some rows only, either as once, few or many, or as a class for expanded clones.

J	size	D	length	V	DNA	CDR3
TRBJ1-4	.	TRBD1	13	TRBV29-1	TGCAGCATCCACAGGGGGCTTGATGAAAAACTGTTTTTT	CSIHRGLDEKLFF
TRBJ2-7	.	TRBD2	14	TRBV4-2	TGTGCCAGCAGCCCCGGGACTAGCGGGCGCCAGCAGTACTTC	CASSPGTSGRQQYF
TRBJ1-5	.	.	11	TRBV20-1	TGCAGTGCTAGGGGATCCTCCTCCCAGCATTTT	CSARGSSSQHF
TRBJ2-1	.	.	16	TRBV19	TGTGCCAGTAGTATAGGAAGGGGATACTCCTACAATGAGCAGTTCTTC	CASSIGRGYSYNEQFF
TRBJ1-1	.	.	15	TRBV18	TGTGCCAGCTCACCTGGGGAGAGCATGAACACTGAAGCTTTCTTT	CASSPGESMNTEAFF
TRBJ1-5	.	.	15	TRBV7-2	TGTGCCAGCAGCTTAGTGCACAGTAGCAATCAGCCCCAGCATTTT	CASSLVHSSNQPQHF
TRBJ2-5	.	.	12	TRBV2	TGTGCCAGCACCGGGGATCAAGAGACCCAGTACTTC	CASTGDQETQYF
TRBJ1-1	.	.	13	TRBV10-3	TGTGCCATCAGAGGGGAGCCAAGCACTGAAGCTTTCTTT	CAIRGEPSTEAFF
TRBJ1-5	.	.	14	TRBV15	TGTGCCACCAGCAGAGATGGTCCCTATCAGCCCCAGCATTTT	CATSRDGPYQPQHF
TRBJ2-4	.	TRBD1	15	TRBV11-3	TGTGCCAGCAGCCCAGGGACAGGGGCAGGGAACATTCAGTACTTC	CASSPGTGAGNIQYF
TRBJ1-2	.	.	13	TRBV24-1	TGTGCCACCAGTGATTTCGCCGGCTATGGCTACACCTTC	CATSDFAGYGYTF
TRBJ2-1	.	.	15	TRBV11-1	TGTGCCAGCAGCTTAGGGCGGGAAGCCTACAATGAGCAGTTCTTC	CASSLGREAYNEQFF
TRBJ2-3	.	.	17	TRBV28	TGTGCCAGCAGTTTATATCTGGGGGCAGGGGGCACAGATACGCAGTATTTT	CASSLYLGAGGTDTQYF
TRBJ1-2	.	.	12	TRBV29-1	TGCAGCTTCGGAGGGATTGGGGGTGGCTACACCTTC	CSFGGIGGGYTF
TRBJ1-2	.	TRBD1	13	TRBV20-1	TGCAGTGCTAGTCCCGGGACAGTGAATGGCTACACCTTC	CSASPGTVNGYTF
TRBJ1-2	once	.	11	TRBV20-1	TGCAGTTCGGGACCGCTCTATGGCTACACCTTC	CSSGPLYGYTF
TRBJ2-1	.	TRBD2	15	TRBV4-2	TGTGCCAGCAGCCAACAGGGTCGGGGGGACAATGAGCAGTTCTTC	CASSQQGRGDNEQFF
TRBJ2-3	.	.	15	TRBV24-1	TGTGCCACCAGTGATTTGAGGCCCCCCACAGATACGCAGTATTTT	CATSDLRPPTDTQYF
TRBJ2-3	.	.	15	TRBV4-2	TGTGCCAGCAGCCAAGATGGGTGGGGAACAGATACGCAGTATTTT	CASSQDGWGTDTQYF
TRBJ1-2	.	TRBD1	13	TRBV2	TGTGCCAGCAGTGATGGGACAGGGAACGGCTACACCTTC	CASSDGTGNGYTF
TRBJ1-1	.	.	15	TRBV19	TGTGCCAGTATCAGCGGGACAACCATGAACACTGAAGCTTTCTTT	CASISGTTMNTEAFF
TRBJ1-5	.	.	14	TRBV9	TGTGCCAGCAGCGTAGGGACAGAAGGTCAGCCCCAGCATTTT	CASSVGTEGQPQHF
TRBJ2-1	.	.	15	TRBV19	TGTGCCAGTAGTATCAGTAGCGGACTCTACAATGAGCAGTTCTTC	CASSISSGLYNEQFF
TRBJ2-7	.	.	14	TRBV9	TGTGCCAGCAGCGTAGGTGGAGACTCCTACGAGCAGTACTTC	CASSVGGDSYEQYF
TRBJ2-1	once	.	12	TRBV7-3	TGTGCCAGCAGCCAACAAGGGGATGAGCAGTTCTTC	CASSQQGDEQFF
TRBJ1-1	.	.	11	TRBV19	TGTGCCAGTACAGCGTTGACTGAAGCTTTCTTT	CASTALTEAFF
TRBJ1-1	.	TRBD1	16	TRBV19	TGTGCCAGTAGTGTTGACCCCGGGACAGTGAACACTGAAGCTTTCTTT	CASSVDPGTVNTEAFF
TRBJ2-1	.	.	15	TRBV2	TGTGCCAGCCGCGTCCTGGTCTTGAGGGAGGCTGAGCAGTTCTTC	CASRVLVLREAEQFF